This T cell receptor beta chain was identified in a study of blood T cell repertoires in COVID-19. Germline lookup yields CDR1 SQVTM and CDR2 ANQGSEA. CDR3 length: 13 residues. V was trimmed by 2 bases and J by 4 bases, leaving 11 bases between them. Authors' methods: Reference gene primer amplification gave nucleated cell count estimates. Data came from immunoSEQ multiplex PCR; TCRdb stores just in-frame clones and leaves some out. V and J calls and clone size are copied from that table; D and trimming were computed from the DNA. The repertoire consists of about 100,000 clones, with about 80% occurring once and the leading ten covering 9% to 14%.

V is TRBV29-1 and J is TRBJ1-1, with D unresolved. This TCR was sampled from a woman aged 70-85 years with acute or convalescent COVID-19. Input material: peripheral blood. CDR3 region: CSVESAGFTEAFF. CDR3 bases: TGCAGCGTTGAATCTGCGGGGTTCACTGAAGCTTTCTTT. The entire variable domain, with the rest obtained from reference TRBV29-1 and TRBJ1-1, is as follows: SAVISQKPSRDICQRGTSLTIQCQVDSQVTMMFWYRQQPGQSLTLIATANQGSEATYESGFVIDKFPISRPNLTFSTLTVSNMSPEDSSIYLCSVESAGFTEAFFGQGTRLTVV.